Sequencing of this T cell receptor beta chain was carried out in a study of beta chain features in type 1 diabetes. Overall study results and limits: The study found moderately but significantly shorter TCRB CDR3s in all four CD4+ subsets of Type 1 diabetes patients. For patients, the naive, central memory and Treg TCRB repertoires appeared more alike than for healthy donors.

This clone appeared a few times. The antigen is not known. A far larger clone is just one base off, so this is likely a read error. What was sequenced were expressed TCRB transcripts, since all of the isolated RNA had been reverse transcribed. The repertoire was sequenced with immunoSEQ multiplex PCR; TCRdb's copy has only in-frame clones and lacks some. The data hold 130,000 to 150,000 clones, with about an eighth observed a single time. The CDR3 consists of 15 residues. V lost 1 base to trimming and J lost 2 bases; unmatched junction nucleotides: 2. Per the germline V gene, CDR1 is SGHVS and CDR2 is FNYEAQ.

The gene calls are TRBV7-6 and TRBJ2-1, with 7 bases aligning to TRBD2. Sequenced input: central memory CD4+ T cells from blood. The clonotype was recovered from a man aged 18 to 29 with type 1 diabetes. The CDR3 sequence: CASSLDGGTYNEQFF. CDR3 DNA: TGTGCCAGCAGCTTAGACGGGGGGACCTACAATGAGCAGTTCTTC.